The rows below give T cell receptor beta chains drawn from one sample of a study of OX40 agonist ivuxolimab in advanced cancers. The repertoire was sequenced with immunoSEQ multiplex PCR; TCRdb's copy has only in-frame clones and lacks some. The data show just under 85,000 clones, 83% seen once. The input for sequencing was CD4+ or CD8+ T cells sorted from blood, taken in a trial of the OX40 agonist ivuxolimab. The receptors stem from an adult with an advanced solid tumor such as melanoma, head and neck, liver or kidney cancer. Both conserved end residues are part of each CDR3. Each record gives: clone size, V gene, D gene, J gene, CDR3 protein, CDR3 DNA. D genes are given only for firm matches. Some rows have no size entry. The others give once, few or many, or a class for an expanded clone.

size: -
V: TRBV7-9
D: TRBD2
J: TRBJ2-1
CDR3: CASSTTSGGVHEQFF
DNA: TGTGCCAGCAGCACTACTAGCGGGGGGGTGCATGAGCAGTTCTTC

size: once
V: TRBV7-2
D: TRBD1
J: TRBJ1-1
CDR3: CASRPGQGYSEAFF
DNA: TGTGCCAGCAGACCGGGACAGGGTTATTCCGAAGCTTTCTTT

size: -
V: TRBV19
D: TRBD2
J: TRBJ2-5
CDR3: CASSRGGGAFETQYF
DNA: TGTGCCAGTAGTAGAGGCGGGGGGGCGTTCGAGACCCAGTACTTC

size: -
V: TRBV6-5
D: TRBD1
J: TRBJ1-4
CDR3: CASSRTGMDEKLFF
DNA: TGTGCCAGCAGTCGGACAGGGATGGATGAAAAACTGTTTTTT

size: -
V: TRBV5-4
D: -
J: TRBJ2-5
CDR3: CVSSLGRRSETQYF
DNA: TGTGTCAGCAGCTTAGGCCGGCGGTCAGAGACCCAGTACTTC

size: -
V: TRBV7-3
D: -
J: TRBJ2-2
CDR3: CASSLSHGELFF
DNA: TGTGCCAGCAGCTTAAGTCACGGGGAGCTGTTTTTT

size: -
V: TRBV7-9
D: -
J: TRBJ2-1
CDR3: CASSPTTGGFYNEQFF
DNA: TGTGCCAGCAGCCCCACCACGGGGGGCTTCTACAATGAGCAGTTCTTC

size: -
V: TRBV10-2
D: -
J: TRBJ1-1
CDR3: CASSMSLGRGDTEAFF
DNA: TGCGCCAGCAGTATGAGTTTGGGCAGGGGAGACACTGAAGCTTTCTTT

size: -
V: TRBV5-4
D: -
J: TRBJ1-2
CDR3: CASNTDIANYGYTF
DNA: TGTGCCAGCAACACAGACATAGCTAACTATGGCTACACCTTC

size: -
V: TRBV11-2
D: -
J: TRBJ2-7
CDR3: CASSQRPGQVVF
DNA: TGTGCCAGCAGCCAACGACCGGGACAAGTTGTATTC

size: -
V: TRBV19
D: -
J: TRBJ2-4
CDR3: CASSMSTAPGKNIQYF
DNA: TGTGCCAGTAGTATGTCTACAGCCCCGGGCAAAAACATTCAGTACTTC

size: -
V: TRBV18
D: TRBD2
J: TRBJ2-5
CDR3: CASSHLAGETQYF
DNA: TGTGCCAGCTCACACCTAGCGGGAGAGACCCAGTACTTC

size: -
V: TRBV5-1
D: -
J: TRBJ1-3
CDR3: CASSQGTQRNTIYF
DNA: TGCGCCAGCAGCCAGGGGACACAGAGAAACACCATATATTTT

size: -
V: TRBV5-1
D: -
J: TRBJ2-5
CDR3: CASSLTQRPGQETQYF
DNA: TGCGCCAGCAGCTTGACTCAACGACCGGGACAAGAGACCCAGTACTTC

size: -
V: TRBV5-6
D: TRBD1
J: TRBJ1-6
CDR3: CASHRDRGGSPLHF
DNA: TGTGCCAGCCACCGGGACAGGGGAGGCTCACCCCTCCACTTT

size: -
V: TRBV6-6
D: -
J: TRBJ1-1
CDR3: CASIPHLGPKGEAFF
DNA: TGTGCCAGCATCCCTCACTTAGGGCCGAAGGGTGAAGCTTTCTTT

size: -
V: TRBV7-3
D: TRBD1
J: TRBJ2-2
CDR3: CASSFFRDRGELFF
DNA: TGTGCCAGCAGCTTTTTCCGGGACAGAGGGGAGCTGTTTTTT

size: -
V: TRBV7-2
D: -
J: TRBJ2-7
CDR3: CASSLIRREIGDEQYF
DNA: TGTGCCAGCAGCTTAATTCGCAGGGAGATCGGGGACGAGCAGTACTTC

size: once
V: TRBV30
D: -
J: TRBJ1-1
CDR3: CAWRVGDTEAFF
DNA: TGTGCCTGGAGGGTAGGAGACACTGAAGCTTTCTTT

size: once
V: TRBV7-7
D: TRBD1
J: TRBJ2-5
CDR3: CASSKGQGAGETQYF
DNA: TGTGCCAGCAGCAAGGGACAGGGGGCAGGGGAGACCCAGTACTTC

size: few
V: TRBV2
D: TRBD1
J: TRBJ1-3
CDR3: CASTEGGYTIYF
DNA: TGTGCCAGCACTGAAGGGGGCTACACCATATATTTT

size: -
V: TRBV6-4
D: -
J: TRBJ2-1
CDR3: CASSKQRSYNEQFF
DNA: TGTGCCAGCAGTAAACAGAGGTCCTACAATGAGCAGTTCTTC

size: once
V: TRBV6-5
D: TRBD1
J: TRBJ2-7
CDR3: CASRGTDTYEQYF
DNA: TGTGCCAGCAGGGGGACAGATACTTACGAGCAGTACTTC

size: -
V: TRBV18
D: -
J: TRBJ1-1
CDR3: CASSAGWGAAFF
DNA: TGTGCCAGCTCAGCCGGCTGGGGGGCGGCTTTCTTT

size: -
V: TRBV7-9
D: TRBD1
J: TRBJ1-2
CDR3: CASSQGQVGYTF
DNA: TGTGCCAGCAGCCAGGGACAGGTTGGCTACACCTTC

size: -
V: TRBV19
D: -
J: TRBJ1-5
CDR3: CASSIAGQGQPQHF
DNA: TGTGCCAGTAGTATAGCAGGTCAAGGTCAGCCCCAGCATTTT

size: once
V: TRBV6-4
D: TRBD1
J: TRBJ2-7
CDR3: CASGEQGVDEQYF
DNA: TGTGCCAGCGGTGAACAGGGGGTCGACGAGCAGTACTTC

size: -
V: TRBV7-9
D: TRBD1
J: TRBJ1-5
CDR3: CASSLTGDQPQHF
DNA: TGTGCCAGCAGCCTGACAGGGGATCAGCCCCAGCATTTT

size: -
V: TRBV5-1
D: -
J: TRBJ2-5
CDR3: CASEAANQETQYF
DNA: TGCGCCAGCGAAGCGGCGAACCAAGAGACCCAGTACTTC

size: -
V: TRBV6-5
D: -
J: TRBJ1-1
CDR3: CASSYVGMNTEAFF
DNA: TGTGCCAGCAGTTACGTGGGAATGAACACTGAAGCTTTCTTT

size: -
V: TRBV11-3
D: -
J: TRBJ2-7
CDR3: CASSYSAGAGEQYF
DNA: TGTGCCAGCAGCTACTCGGCTGGGGCCGGAGAGCAGTACTTC

size: -
V: TRBV6-5
D: -
J: TRBJ2-7
CDR3: CASRDVSYEQYF
DNA: TGTGCCAGCAGAGACGTCTCCTACGAGCAGTACTTC

size: -
V: TRBV21-1
D: -
J: TRBJ2-5
CDR3: CASSKEAGCTQETQYF
DNA: TGTGCCAGCAGCAAAGAGGCAGGGTGTACACAAGAGACCCAGTACTTC

size: -
V: TRBV30
D: TRBD1
J: TRBJ1-2
CDR3: CAWSRTGVGYGYTF
DNA: TGTGCCTGGAGTAGGACAGGGGTCGGCTATGGCTACACCTTC

size: -
V: TRBV18
D: TRBD1
J: TRBJ2-7
CDR3: CASSPGFRGHTYEQYF
DNA: TGTGCCAGCTCACCAGGTTTCAGGGGGCATACCTACGAGCAGTACTTC

size: -
V: TRBV19
D: TRBD2
J: TRBJ2-7
CDR3: CASRDSGGAYEQYF
DNA: TGTGCCAGTAGGGATAGCGGGGGGGCCTACGAGCAGTACTTC

size: -
V: TRBV7-2
D: -
J: TRBJ1-4
CDR3: CASSLGATNEKLFF
DNA: TGTGCCAGCAGCTTGGGCGCGACTAATGAAAAACTGTTTTTT

size: -
V: TRBV7-2
D: TRBD2
J: TRBJ2-7
CDR3: CASSFGLAGRYEQYF
DNA: TGTGCCAGCAGCTTCGGACTAGCGGGGCGGTACGAGCAGTACTTC

size: -
V: TRBV6-1
D: TRBD1
J: TRBJ2-7
CDR3: CASSWDRGYEQYF
DNA: TGTGCCAGCTCATGGGACAGGGGTTACGAGCAGTACTTC

size: -
V: TRBV4-1
D: -
J: TRBJ2-7
CDR3: CASSQDLGLTSKGFEQYF
DNA: TGCGCCAGCAGCCAAGATTTAGGACTCACATCTAAGGGCTTCGAGCAGTACTTC

size: -
V: TRBV19
D: -
J: TRBJ1-2
CDR3: CASSSAGGQHTLNYGYTF
DNA: TGTGCCAGTAGTTCCGCCGGTGGACAGCATACCCTCAACTATGGCTACACCTTC

size: -
V: TRBV4-2
D: -
J: TRBJ1-2
CDR3: CASSQDVGAEARLYGYTF
DNA: TGTGCCAGCAGCCAAGATGTCGGAGCGGAGGCGAGGCTCTATGGCTACACCTTC

size: -
V: TRBV7-9
D: TRBD2
J: TRBJ2-7
CDR3: CASSPPGLAGNEQYF
DNA: TGTGCCAGCAGCCCCCCGGGACTAGCGGGGAACGAGCAGTACTTC

size: -
V: TRBV19
D: TRBD1
J: TRBJ1-6
CDR3: CASSTSGQGINSPLHF
DNA: TGTGCCAGTAGTACCTCGGGACAGGGGATTAATTCACCCCTCCACTTT

size: -
V: TRBV4-3
D: -
J: TRBJ2-5
CDR3: CASSQDLTRETQYF
DNA: TGCGCCAGCAGCCAAGATTTAACAAGAGAGACCCAGTACTTC

size: -
V: TRBV7-9
D: -
J: TRBJ1-1
CDR3: CASNENTEAFF
DNA: TGTGCCAGCAACGAGAACACTGAAGCTTTCTTT

size: -
V: TRBV18
D: TRBD1
J: TRBJ2-6
CDR3: CASSRDRSVLSGANVLTF
DNA: TGTGCCAGCTCACGGGACAGGTCGGTCTTGTCTGGGGCCAACGTCCTGACTTTC

size: -
V: TRBV4-2
D: -
J: TRBJ2-7
CDR3: CASSQDWQAYEQYF
DNA: TGTGCCAGCAGCCAAGATTGGCAGGCCTACGAGCAGTACTTC

size: -
V: TRBV19
D: TRBD2
J: TRBJ2-1
CDR3: CASRTPLARKRNEQFF
DNA: TGTGCCAGTAGAACCCCACTAGCGCGGAAACGGAATGAGCAGTTCTTC

size: -
V: TRBV6-1
D: -
J: TRBJ1-2
CDR3: CASSEIIRRGIGDYGYTF
DNA: TGTGCCAGCAGTGAAATCATTCGAAGGGGTATAGGTGACTATGGCTACACCTTC

size: -
V: TRBV4-3
D: TRBD2
J: TRBJ2-7
CDR3: CASSQDSPTSGSSYEQYF
DNA: TGCGCCAGCAGCCAAGATTCCCCGACTAGCGGGAGCTCCTACGAGCAGTACTTC

size: -
V: TRBV27
D: -
J: TRBJ2-3
CDR3: CASSLLGGASTDTQYF
DNA: TGTGCCAGCAGTTTACTAGGCGGGGCCAGCACAGATACGCAGTATTTT

size: few
V: TRBV7-6
D: -
J: TRBJ1-6
CDR3: CASSNRDSGNSPLHF
DNA: TGTGCCAGCAGCAATCGGGACTCCGGGAATTCACCCCTCCACTTT

size: -
V: TRBV5-1
D: TRBD1
J: TRBJ2-7
CDR3: CASSLGGTGSYEQYF
DNA: TGCGCCAGCAGCTTGGGGGGGACAGGCTCCTACGAGCAGTACTTC

size: -
V: TRBV6-5
D: TRBD1
J: TRBJ2-2
CDR3: CASSYRTGGGTGELFF
DNA: TGTGCCAGCAGTTACCGGACAGGGGGAGGCACCGGGGAGCTGTTTTTT

size: -
V: TRBV30
D: TRBD2
J: TRBJ2-5
CDR3: CAWGGLAGGVSETQYF
DNA: TGTGCCTGGGGCGGACTAGCGGGGGGAGTTTCGGAGACCCAGTACTTC

size: -
V: TRBV7-8
D: -
J: TRBJ1-5
CDR3: CASSLGDSNQPQHF
DNA: TGTGCCAGCAGCTTAGGGGACAGCAATCAGCCCCAGCATTTT

size: -
V: TRBV9
D: TRBD1
J: TRBJ2-7
CDR3: CASSLGGTGGYEQYF
DNA: TGTGCCAGCAGCCTTGGGGGGACAGGGGGCTACGAGCAGTACTTC

size: -
V: TRBV5-1
D: -
J: TRBJ2-3
CDR3: CASSLAPTDTQYF
DNA: TGCGCCAGCAGCTTGGCTCCCACAGATACGCAGTATTTT

size: -
V: TRBV18
D: TRBD1
J: TRBJ2-7
CDR3: CASSPSGGSYEQYF
DNA: TGTGCCAGCTCACCATCAGGGGGCTCCTACGAGCAGTACTTC